This TCR beta chain comes out of a study of T cells in Graves' hyperthyroidism and ophthalmopathy. The CDR3 regions of TCR beta were amplified from RNA transcripts. An initial round of RT-PCR targeting the TCR CDR3 relied on the HTBI primer set. TCRdb re-analysed the multiplex PCR reads in MiXCR, keeping a single row per CDR3 protein. The sample lists more than 150,000 distinct CDR3 sequences; about 17% were seen once. Germline CDR1 and CDR2: LNHDA and SQIVND (reference sequence). V was clipped by 1 base and J by 6 bases, with 9 bases between them. CDR3 length equals 13 residues. Hyperthyroidism of Graves' type that showed no ophthalmopathy progression within 18 months was stable. Uncontrolled infection, other autoimmune disease, pregnancy or lactation disqualified patients from enrolment.

Material: blood. The genes are TRBV19 and TRBJ1-2; D not certain. The origin of this receptor is a woman in her fifties or sixties with Graves' hyperthyroidism. Here the CDR3 reads CASSIAGVDGYTF. The CDR3 nucleotides read TGTGCCAGTAGTATAGCAGGTGTGGATGGCTACACCTTC.